These 20 T cell receptor beta chains originate from one sample sequenced in a study of radiation and T cells in renal cell carcinoma. The protocol was immunoSEQ multiplex PCR, while the TCRdb copy is restricted to in-frame clones and leaves out a portion. The sample includes roughly 120,000 clones, approximately 78% seen only once; the top ten take about 3%. Noted time point: baseline pretreatment blood. Specified treatment: 15 Gy SBRT to primary tumor, nephrectomy 4 weeks later. Sequencing used blood, obtained from a patient whose treatment included radiotherapy and nephrectomy. Every receptor here comes from a woman aged 60 to 75 with renal cell carcinoma.

For this clone: This same CDR3 is encoded by further DNA sequences in the sample. The rearrangement joins TRBV2 to TRBJ2-7; 8 bases are a match to TRBD1. The germline V gene has CDR1 SNHLY and CDR2 FYNNEI. V dropped 5 bases and J dropped 3; count of bases not matched to a gene: 6. The CDR3 sequence is 14 residues long. The CDR3 loop is CASSPGTGYYEQYF. CDR3 sequence (DNA): TGTGCCAGCAGTCCCGGGACAGGCTACTACGAGCAGTACTTC.

The chain links TRBV5-4 to TRBJ1-2; possibly TRBD1 for D (5 bases). The CDR3 has 13 residues. Germline V gene lookup returns CDR1 SGHNT and CDR2 YYREEE (reference sequence). The V and J ends lost 4 bases and 3 bases respectively, with 10 bases between them. The CDR3 is CASSLGTDYGYTF. The CDR3 coding sequence is TGTGCCAGCAGCCTCGGGACGGACTATGGCTACACCTTC.

This chain connects TRBV28 to TRBJ1-1; 11 positions match TRBD1. The CDR3 extends over 15 amino acids. Germline CDR1 MDHEN, CDR2 SYDVKM. With V trimmed by 5 bases and J by 6 bases, 8 bases remained unmatched. The CDR3 loop is CASSTADRGLAEAFF. As DNA, the CDR3 is TGTGCCAGCAGTACCGCGGACAGGGGGCTGGCTGAAGCTTTCTTT.

The chain carries TRBV5-1 and TRBJ2-3; D is possibly TRBD1 (7 bases). Germline lookup yields CDR1 SGHRS and CDR2 YFSETQ. The CDR3 runs 16 residues. Trimming took 4 bases from V and 2 from J, leaving 17 bases between them. The chain's CDR3 is CASSPRTGGYTDTQYF. CDR3 sequence (DNA): TGCGCCAGCAGCCCGAGGACAGGAGGGTACACAGATACGCAGTATTTT.

This chain links TRBV19 with TRBJ2-2; the D is unclear. V lost 5 bases to trimming and J lost 0 bases, with 10 bases between them. Germline V lookup: CDR1 LNHDA, CDR2 SQIVND (reference sequence). The CDR3 extends over 15 amino acids. CDR3 residues: CASSVAAANTGELFF. CDR3 nucleotides: TGTGCCAGTAGTGTGGCCGCTGCGAACACCGGGGAGCTGTTTTTT.

This CDR3 reads CASSSRRGKLNTEAFF. The DNA of the CDR3 is TGTGCCAGCAGTTCCCGTCGGGGGAAATTGAACACTGAAGCTTTCTTT. The chain uses TRBV28 and TRBJ1-1; possibly TRBD1 for D (5 bases). This CDR3 is 16 amino acids long. CDR1 MDHEN and CDR2 SYDVKM come from the germline V gene. The V end was cut by 4 bases, the J end by 0 bases, with 15 bases between.

The chain joins TRBV7-2 to TRBJ2-1; 10 nucleotides line up with TRBD2. CDR3 length: 15 residues. Germline loops: CDR1 SGHTA, CDR2 FQGNSA. Trimming took 5 bases from V and 3 from J; bases not matched to a gene: 4. Here the CDR3 DNA reads TGTGCCAGCAGCGAAGGGACTAGCGTCTACAATGAGCAGTTCTTC. The encoded protein is CASSEGTSVYNEQFF.

The chain is built from TRBV5-4 and TRBJ2-7; 7 bases match TRBD2. Trimming cost V 4 bases and J 7 bases; bases outside gene matches: 8. The CDR3 runs 13 residues. Germline values: CDR1 SGHNT, CDR2 YYREEE (reference sequence). For the CDR3, the DNA is TGTGCCAGCAGCCAGAAGGACGGGAGGGAGCAGTACTTC. Its protein is CASSQKDGREQYF.

The chain is built from TRBV10-3 and TRBJ2-7, with 7 bases that match TRBD1. CDR1 and CDR2 from the germline V gene are ENHRY and SYGVKD. The CDR3 extends over 17 amino acids. The V gene end was trimmed by 6 bases and the J gene end by 0 bases; junction bases not matched to a gene: 14. The CDR3 loop is CAISDITGAISSYEQYF. CDR3 bases: TGTGCCATCAGCGATATAACAGGGGCCATCAGCTCCTACGAGCAGTACTTC.

Only a few counts were recorded for this clone. The chain links TRBV19 to TRBJ1-1, with TRBD1 matching over 10 bases. CDR1 is LNHDA and CDR2 is SQIVND in the germline V gene (reference sequence). CDR3 length: 15 residues. V shed 5 bases, J shed 2 bases, and the junction held 5 bases outside the gene matches. CDR3 nucleotides: TGTGCCAGTAGTTTCCGGGACAGGGGAAACACTGAAGCTTTCTTT. Amino acid sequence: CASSFRDRGNTEAFF.

This clone is a singleton in its sample. The CDR3: CASSPGTDSLFF. CDR3 in DNA: TGTGCCAGCAGTCCTGGGACGGATTCGTTGTTTTTT. The chain combines TRBV6-5 with TRBJ1-4, with a weak D call TRBD1 (5 bases). Trimming cost V 5 bases and J 15 bases, with 16 bases left between them. Per germline, CDR1 MNHEY and CDR2 SVGAGI. The CDR3 covers 12 residues.

V and J are TRBV5-8 and TRBJ2-1; weak D call: TRBD1 (6 bases). V shed 5 bases and J shed 4 bases, with 16 bases lying between them. The CDR3 contains 15 residues. CDR1 and CDR2 (germline): SGHTS, YDEGEE. The CDR3 sequence: CASRPQGPLYNEQFF. CDR3 DNA: TGTGCCAGCAGGCCGCAGGGGCCCCTTTACAATGAGCAGTTCTTC. Together with reference TRBV5-8 and TRBJ2-1, the CDR3 gives the full variable domain: EAGVTQSPTHLIKTRGQQATLRCSPISGHTSVYWYQQALGLGLQFLLWYDEGEERNRGNFPPRFSGRQFPNYSSELNVNALELEDSALYLCASRPQGPLYNEQFFGPGTRLTVL.

This rearrangement joins TRBV19 to TRBJ2-6, with D perhaps matching TRBD2 (6 bases). In germline, CDR1 is LNHDA, CDR2 SQIVND (reference sequence). This CDR3 has 18 amino acids. The ends were cut back, 0 bases at V and 0 bases at J, with 12 bases in the middle. In nucleotides, the CDR3 is TGTGCCAGTAGTATAGAAGGGGCGGGGATCTCTGGGGCCAACGTCCTGACTTTC. Amino acids: CASSIEGAGISGANVLTF.

The CDR3 reads CASSGHRGNQPQHF. The CDR3 coding sequence is TGCGCCAGCAGTGGGCACAGGGGAAATCAGCCCCAGCATTTT. V usage is TRBV10-2 and J usage is TRBJ1-5; 7 bases are shared with TRBD1. The J segment lost 4 bases and the V segment lost 4 bases, leaving 4 bases of the junction unmatched. The CDR3 has 14 amino acids. The germline V gene has CDR1 WSHSY and CDR2 SAAADI.

This clone was recorded a few times. This chain connects TRBV29-1 to TRBJ1-1, with D unclear. V was cut by 3 bases and J by 2 bases, with 7 bases left in between. The germline V gene has CDR1 SQVTM and CDR2 ANQGSEA. The CDR3 is 12 residues long. For the CDR3, the DNA is TGCAGCGTTGAGGGCTATAACACTGAAGCTTTCTTT. It encodes CSVEGYNTEAFF.

This chain connects TRBV11-2 to TRBJ1-3; weak D call: TRBD1 (6 bases). CDR1 is SGHAT, CDR2 FQNNGV, per germline. With 6 bases removed from V and 0 bases from J, the gap between germline ends came to 15 bases. CDR3 length: 16 amino acids. In nucleotides, the CDR3 is TGTGCCAGCAGTTCCGACAGGCCCCTCTCTGGAAACACCATATATTTT. It yields the protein CASSSDRPLSGNTIYF.

The chain couples TRBV29-1 to TRBJ2-1; TRBD1 might be the D (6 bases). V was clipped by 1 base and J by 5 bases, with 15 bases between them. The germline CDR1 and CDR2 sequences are SQVTM and ANQGSEA. The CDR3 sequence is 15 residues long. CDR3 in amino acids: CSVEVWTATDNEQFF. DNA of the CDR3: TGCAGCGTTGAAGTATGGACAGCCACAGACAATGAGCAGTTCTTC.

The rearrangement links TRBV28 to TRBJ1-6, with D perhaps TRBD1 (5 bases). The CDR3 is 17 amino acids. The germline V gene has CDR1 MDHEN and CDR2 SYDVKM. The V end lost 4 bases, the J end lost 4 bases, and 17 bases lay between the germline ends. In DNA form, the CDR3 reads TGTGCCAGCAGTTCCCATCGTGGGGGGGAGTATAATTCACCCCTCCACTTT. Protein product: CASSSHRGGEYNSPLHF.

The chain is built from TRBV28 and TRBJ2-7; TRBD1 is a possible D gene (6 bases). Trimming shortened V by 4 bases and J by 0 bases, and 13 bases separated the two germline ends. CDR1 and CDR2 from the germline V gene are MDHEN and SYDVKM. CDR3 length: 15 amino acids. Written as DNA, the CDR3 is TGTGCCAGCAGTTCTTTGACAGGTACCTCCTACGAGCAGTACTTC. Amino acid sequence: CASSSLTGTSYEQYF.

The J gene is TRBJ1-1, the V gene TRBV5-5; TRBD1 is a possible D gene (6 bases). Germline lookup yields CDR1 SGHKS and CDR2 YYEKEE (reference sequence). CDR3 length: 15 amino acids. V was cut by 4 bases and J by 2 bases, with 15 bases left in between. Here the CDR3 DNA reads TGTGCCAGCAGCATGGGGGGGCGGACAAACACTGAAGCTTTCTTT. Translating it yields CASSMGGRTNTEAFF.